This entry concerns a single T cell receptor beta chain. V was clipped by 5 bases and J by 0 bases, with 5 bases between them. The CDR3 contains 13 residues. Participants, about 18 to 90 years old, spanned 24 US areas. Methods used by the authors: It was from reference gene primer amplification that nucleated cell counts were estimated. TCRdb's table, derived via immunoSEQ multiplex PCR, lists solely in-frame clones and lacks some. V and J calls and clone size are those listed in that table; D and trimming were worked out from the DNA. The sample has some 200,000 clones, 88% seen once. The record originates from a study of blood T cell repertoires in COVID-19. Study in general: Researchers got acute and convalescent COVID-19 samples from the United States, Italy and Spain. Sources were T cells, B-cell-depleted T cells, or PBMCs; the material itself was cDNA or gDNA.

The chain recombines TRBV12-3 or TRBV12-4 with TRBJ1-5; no reliable D call. Sequences were obtained from PBMCs or T cells enriched from blood (not recorded which). This clonotype originated in a woman aged 30 to 39 who had recovered from COVID-19. The CDR3 loop reads CASSQDSNQPQHF. The DNA for the CDR3 is TGTGCCAGCAGTCAGGATAGCAATCAGCCCCAGCATTTT.